This T cell receptor beta chain emerged from a study of blood T cell repertoires in COVID-19 (dated by TCRdb to the early 2020s). Regarding the research as a whole: Collaborator samples came from the United States, Italy and Spain and covered acute and convalescent phases of COVID-19. The material from the prospective study consisted of cDNA or gDNA derived from T cells, B-cell-depleted T cells, or PBMCs. The dataset comprised deeply sampled blood TCRbeta repertoires from subjects exposed to, actively infected with, or recovered from COVID-19. The repertoires were released in a freely available public database meant as a resource for research on the immune response to SARS-CoV-2. Samples were obtained from the ongoing ImmuneRACE study (first 160 participants) and from 1,000 to 1,500 subjects provided by 6 global collaborators. Sample metadata almost always included a de-identified subject ID, COVID-19 status, age in years and sex. HLA class I and class II types, where available, came from metadata supplied by the sample provider rather than from assay-based typing. What the work shows at the level of the full study, not this receptor alone: The quantity of clinical and demographic metadata differed by source and by participant and was supplied without curation.

Per the germline V gene, MDHEN is the CDR1 and SYDVKM is the CDR2. Deletion took 3 bases off V and 11 bases off J, with a span of 17 bases between the germline ends. The CDR3 has 14 amino acids, counting the end cysteine and phenylalanine. The kept DNA is CDR3 alone, 42 bases in frame from the first base. Participants in the prospective study were enrolled through a virtual design, were aged about 18 to 100 years, and lived in 24 United States geographic areas. To assign participants to cohorts, the prospective study relied on clinical history that participants themselves reported in a screening survey and a study questionnaire. Mobile phlebotomists in the prospective study collected whole blood, serum and a nasopharyngeal or oropharyngeal swab from every participant. Over a roughly two-month period, participants in the prospective study had the option of providing additional blood draws and questionnaires. Before DNA extraction, prospective study blood samples were shipped either frozen or at room temperature.

Notes on this clone: Its cognate antigen has yet to be identified. Base qualities are not provided; no much larger clone lies one nucleotide away.

TCRbeta CDR3 regions were amplified from genomic DNA by means of the immunoSEQ Assay, a bias-controlled multiplex PCR. Regarding the original processing steps: The number of nucleated cells in each sample was estimated from the amplification of reference gene primers within the assay. Sequence reads were collapsed and filtered to measure the absolute abundance of every unique TCRbeta CDR3 rearrangement. Productive Simpson clonality was computed per sample as the square root of Simpson's diversity index over productive rearrangements. TCRdb carries this immuneACCESS record with in-frame sequences only. Its versions omit some clonotypes, under half of them owing to an unresolved V gene in the studies checked, with the rest unexplained. V and J calls and clone size are copied from that table; D and trimming were computed from the DNA. Counted in this sample were approximately 210,000 clones; 80% of them appeared once. Roughly 4.5% of the sample comes from the top ten.

This receptor chain uses TRBV28 and TRBJ1-5, and TRBD1 may be the D gene, going by 5 matching bases. The TCR comes from a man aged 25-45 years with acute COVID-19. Sequenced: PBMCs or T cells enriched from blood (not recorded which). In nucleotides, the sequence is TGTGCCAGCAGTTTTTTGGGGGGAGGTGAGGCCCAGCATTTT. Translated, it reads CASSFLGGGEAQHF.